This T cell receptor beta chain was obtained from a study of post-analysis software for immune sequencing data. About the study: Patients had relapsing-remitting, secondary progressive or progressive-relapsing multiple sclerosis; some lacked subtype.

As regards this clonotype: What it binds is unknown.

Every TCR beta cDNA library bore unique molecular identifiers. A population of about 0.95 to 11 million T cells gave rise to around 480,000 cDNA molecules. MiXCR was run by TCRdb on the PCR reads, yielding one entry per CDR3 protein. The top ten hold over 4% of the sample, which has 740,000 or so distinct CDR3 sequences, about 57% seen once. Germline lookup yields CDR1 SGHRS and CDR2 YFSETQ. V lost 5 bases to trimming and J lost 6 bases, with 27 bases between them. The CDR3 length is 18 residues. Points from the study as a whole: The F measure placed samples prepared in the same batch into strongly shared clusters. Five TRBV segments occurring more often in patients than controls included TRBV5-6, TRBV5-1 and TRBV20-1. Diversity measured as normalized Chao1 was significantly lower in multiple sclerosis patients than in controls.

This chain links TRBV5-1 with TRBJ2-1, with D perhaps matching TRBD2 (6 bases). The source of this sequence is a girl between 5 and 17 years old with multiple sclerosis. Sequenced: blood. CDR3 region: CASSWGVMGQEMANEQFF. CDR3 in DNA: TGCGCCAGCAGTTGGGGGGTAATGGGTCAGGAGATGGCCAATGAGCAGTTCTTC.